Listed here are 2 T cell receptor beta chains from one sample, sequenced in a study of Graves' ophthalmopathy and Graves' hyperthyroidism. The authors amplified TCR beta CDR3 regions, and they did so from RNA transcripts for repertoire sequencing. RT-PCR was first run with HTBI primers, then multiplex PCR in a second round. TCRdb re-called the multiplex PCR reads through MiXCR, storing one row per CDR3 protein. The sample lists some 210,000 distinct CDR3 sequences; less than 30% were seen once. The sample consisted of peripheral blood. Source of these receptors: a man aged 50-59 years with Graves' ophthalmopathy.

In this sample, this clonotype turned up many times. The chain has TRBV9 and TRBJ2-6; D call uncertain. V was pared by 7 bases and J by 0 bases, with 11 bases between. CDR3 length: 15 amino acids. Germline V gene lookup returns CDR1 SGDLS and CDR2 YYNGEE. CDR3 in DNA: TGTGCCAGCGAACAGTCCGACTCTGGGGCCAACGTCCTGACTTTC. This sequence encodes CASEQSDSGANVLTF.

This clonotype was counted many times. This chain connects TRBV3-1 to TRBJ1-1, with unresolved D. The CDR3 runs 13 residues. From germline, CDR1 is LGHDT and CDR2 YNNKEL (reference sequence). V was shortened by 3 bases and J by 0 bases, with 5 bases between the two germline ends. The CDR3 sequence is CASSQGVNTEAFF. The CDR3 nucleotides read TGTGCCAGCAGCCAGGGTGTGAACACTGAAGCTTTCTTT.